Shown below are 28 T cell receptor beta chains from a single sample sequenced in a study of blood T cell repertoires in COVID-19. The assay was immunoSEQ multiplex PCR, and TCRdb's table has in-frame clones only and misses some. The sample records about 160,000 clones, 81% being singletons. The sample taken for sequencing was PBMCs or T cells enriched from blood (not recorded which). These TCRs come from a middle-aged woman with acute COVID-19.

CDR3 loop: CASSISAELQETQYF. CDR3 nucleotide sequence: TGTGCCAGCAGCATATCAGCGGAGCTCCAAGAGACCCAGTACTTC. V is TRBV21-1 and J is TRBJ2-5; TRBD2 is the table's D call and was not checked against the DNA. TRBV21-1 is flagged as a pseudogene. The CDR3 is 15 residues long.

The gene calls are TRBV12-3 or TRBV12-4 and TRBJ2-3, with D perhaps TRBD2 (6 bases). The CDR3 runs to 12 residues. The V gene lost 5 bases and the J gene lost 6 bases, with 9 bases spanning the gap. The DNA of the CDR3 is TGTGCCAGCAGTCCAAGCGGGGATACGCAGTATTTT. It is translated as CASSPSGDTQYF.

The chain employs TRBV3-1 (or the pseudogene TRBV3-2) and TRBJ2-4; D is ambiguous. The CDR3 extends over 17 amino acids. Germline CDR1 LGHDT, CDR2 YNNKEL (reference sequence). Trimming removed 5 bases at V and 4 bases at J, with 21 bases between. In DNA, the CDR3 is TGTGCCAGCAGCGTTAAAACTCCCATTTGCAAGAAAAACATTCAGTACTTC. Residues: CASSVKTPICKKNIQYF.

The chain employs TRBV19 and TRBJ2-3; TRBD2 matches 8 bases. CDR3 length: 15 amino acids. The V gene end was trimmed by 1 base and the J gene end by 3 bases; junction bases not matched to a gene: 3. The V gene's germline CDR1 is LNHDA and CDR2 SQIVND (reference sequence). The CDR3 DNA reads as TGTGCCAGTAGTATAGCAGCGGGAGAGACAGATACGCAGTATTTT. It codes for CASSIAAGETDTQYF.

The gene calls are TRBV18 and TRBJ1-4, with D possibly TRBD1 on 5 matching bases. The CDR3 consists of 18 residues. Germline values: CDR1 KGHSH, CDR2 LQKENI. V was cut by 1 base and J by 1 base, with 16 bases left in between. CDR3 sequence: CASSPLSRDGGTNEKLFF. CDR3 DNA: TGTGCCAGCTCACCACTTTCTCGGGACGGGGGAACTAATGAAAAACTGTTTTTT.

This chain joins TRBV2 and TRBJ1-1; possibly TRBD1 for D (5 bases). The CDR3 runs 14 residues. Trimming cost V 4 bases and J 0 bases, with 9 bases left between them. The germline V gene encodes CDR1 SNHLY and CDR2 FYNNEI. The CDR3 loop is CASSVRQLNTEAFF. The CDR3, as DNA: TGTGCCAGCAGTGTCCGACAGTTGAACACTGAAGCTTTCTTT.

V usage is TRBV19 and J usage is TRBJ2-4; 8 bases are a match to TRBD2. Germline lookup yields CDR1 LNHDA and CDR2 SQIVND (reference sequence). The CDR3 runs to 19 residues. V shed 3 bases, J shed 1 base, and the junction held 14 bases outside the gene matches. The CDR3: CASSIGSGGVYSAKNIQYF. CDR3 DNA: TGTGCCAGTAGTATTGGGTCCGGGGGGGTTTATTCGGCCAAAAACATTCAGTACTTC.

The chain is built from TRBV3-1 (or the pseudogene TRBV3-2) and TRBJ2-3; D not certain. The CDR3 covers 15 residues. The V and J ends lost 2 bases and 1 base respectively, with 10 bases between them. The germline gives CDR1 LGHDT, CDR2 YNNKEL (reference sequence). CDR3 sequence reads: CASSQPPPGTDTQYF. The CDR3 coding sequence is TGTGCCAGCAGCCAACCCCCCCCGGGCACAGATACGCAGTATTTT.

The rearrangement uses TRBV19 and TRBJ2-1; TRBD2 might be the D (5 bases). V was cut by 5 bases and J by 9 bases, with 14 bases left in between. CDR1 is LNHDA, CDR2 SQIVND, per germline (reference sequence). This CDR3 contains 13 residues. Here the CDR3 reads CASSGLLGSEQFF. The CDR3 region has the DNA TGTGCCAGTAGTGGCCTACTAGGGTCTGAGCAGTTCTTC.

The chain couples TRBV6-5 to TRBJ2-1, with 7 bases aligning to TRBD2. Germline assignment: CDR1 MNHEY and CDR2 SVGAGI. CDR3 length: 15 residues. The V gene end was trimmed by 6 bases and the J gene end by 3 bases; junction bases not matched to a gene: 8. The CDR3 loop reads CASSPWRELYNEQFF. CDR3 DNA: TGTGCCAGCAGCCCCTGGCGGGAGCTCTACAATGAGCAGTTCTTC.

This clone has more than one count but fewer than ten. The DNA of the CDR3 is TGTGCCAGCAGTTCAGGGGGGAACAATCAGCCCCAGCATTTT. Translating gives CASSSGGNNQPQHF. The rearrangement uses TRBV27 and TRBJ1-5; 7 positions agree with TRBD1. CDR3 length: 14 residues. CDR1 MNHEY and CDR2 SMNVEV come from the germline V gene (reference sequence). With V trimmed by 4 bases and J by 3 bases, 3 bases remained unmatched.

For the CDR3, the DNA is TGTGCCAGCATGCCCCTGAGGTTAGGAGAAGCCCCGGATGGCTACACCTTC. Protein product: CASMPLRLGEAPDGYTF. The rearrangement uses TRBV7-9 and TRBJ1-2; no clear D. Trimming took off 7 bases at V and 6 bases at J, with 27 bases between the two ends. The V gene's germline CDR1 is SEHNR and CDR2 FQNEAQ (reference sequence). The CDR3 consists of 17 residues.

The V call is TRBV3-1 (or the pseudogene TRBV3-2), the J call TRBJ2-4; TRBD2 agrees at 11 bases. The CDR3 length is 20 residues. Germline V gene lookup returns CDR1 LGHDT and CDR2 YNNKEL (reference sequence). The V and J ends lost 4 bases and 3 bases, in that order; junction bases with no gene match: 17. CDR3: CASSPKGGLADLRYKNIQYF. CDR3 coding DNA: TGTGCCAGCAGCCCTAAGGGGGGACTAGCGGACCTGAGGTACAAAAACATTCAGTACTTC.

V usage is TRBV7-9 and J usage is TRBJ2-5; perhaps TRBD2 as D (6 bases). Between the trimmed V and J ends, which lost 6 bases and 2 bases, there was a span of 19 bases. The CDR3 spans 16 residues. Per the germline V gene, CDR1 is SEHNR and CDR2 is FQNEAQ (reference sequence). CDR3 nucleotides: TGTGCCAGCAGTCCATGGAGGGGAGAGGTGCAAGAGACCCAGTACTTC. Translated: CASSPWRGEVQETQYF.

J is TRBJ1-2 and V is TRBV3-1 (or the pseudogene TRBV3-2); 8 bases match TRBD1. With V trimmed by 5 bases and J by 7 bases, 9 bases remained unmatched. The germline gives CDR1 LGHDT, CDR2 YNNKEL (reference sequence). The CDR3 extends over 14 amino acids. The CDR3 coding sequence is TGTGCCAGCAGCGCCGGGACAGGTTTAGTTGGCTACACCTTC. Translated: CASSAGTGLVGYTF.

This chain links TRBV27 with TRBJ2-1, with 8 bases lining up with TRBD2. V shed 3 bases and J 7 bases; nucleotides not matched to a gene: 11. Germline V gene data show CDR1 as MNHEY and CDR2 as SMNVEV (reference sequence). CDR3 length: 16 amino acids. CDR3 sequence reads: CASSLSPGLVKNEQFF. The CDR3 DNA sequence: TGTGCCAGCAGTTTGTCCCCGGGACTAGTTAAGAATGAGCAGTTCTTC.

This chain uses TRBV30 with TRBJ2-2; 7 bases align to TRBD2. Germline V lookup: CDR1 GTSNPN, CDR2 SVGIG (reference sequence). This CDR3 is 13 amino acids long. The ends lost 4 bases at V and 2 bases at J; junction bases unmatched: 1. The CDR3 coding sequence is TGTGCCTGGACTAGCGGAAACACCGGGGAGCTGTTTTTT. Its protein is CAWTSGNTGELFF.

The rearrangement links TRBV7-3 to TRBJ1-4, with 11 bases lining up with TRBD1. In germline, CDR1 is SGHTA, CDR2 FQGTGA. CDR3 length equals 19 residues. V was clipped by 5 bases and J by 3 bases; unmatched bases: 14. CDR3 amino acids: CASSPLRDRGDGANEKLFF. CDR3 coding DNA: TGTGCCAGCAGCCCACTCCGGGACAGGGGGGACGGGGCTAATGAAAAACTGTTTTTT.

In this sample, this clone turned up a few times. CDR3 DNA sequence: TGTGCCAGCAGCGTAGTAGTCGCCGGGACAAAGAATGAGCAGTTCTTC. Its translation is CASSVVVAGTKNEQFF. The chain joins TRBV9 to TRBJ2-1; possibly TRBD1 for D (6 bases). Germline CDR1 and CDR2: SGDLS and YYNGEE. This CDR3 is built from 16 residues. Trimming stripped 0 bases from V and 7 bases from J, with 17 bases between.

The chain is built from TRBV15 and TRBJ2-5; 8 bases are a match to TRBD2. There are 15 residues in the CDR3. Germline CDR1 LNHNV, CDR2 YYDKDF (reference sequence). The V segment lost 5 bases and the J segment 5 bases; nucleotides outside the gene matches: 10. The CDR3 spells CATSATYREGETQYF. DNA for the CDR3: TGTGCCACCAGCGCAACGTACCGGGAGGGGGAGACCCAGTACTTC.

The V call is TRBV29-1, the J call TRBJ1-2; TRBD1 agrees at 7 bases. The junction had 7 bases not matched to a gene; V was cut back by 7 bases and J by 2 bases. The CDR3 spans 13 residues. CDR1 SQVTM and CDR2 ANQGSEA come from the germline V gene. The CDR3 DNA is TGCAGCGCAGGGGACAGATTCAACTATGGCTACACCTTC. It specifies CSAGDRFNYGYTF.

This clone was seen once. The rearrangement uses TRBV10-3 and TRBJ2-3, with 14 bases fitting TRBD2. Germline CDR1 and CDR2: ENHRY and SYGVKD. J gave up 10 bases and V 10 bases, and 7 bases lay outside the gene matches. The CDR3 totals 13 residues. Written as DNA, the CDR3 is TGTGCCACTGGACTAGCGGGGGGTCCGGCGCAGTATTTT. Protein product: CATGLAGGPAQYF.

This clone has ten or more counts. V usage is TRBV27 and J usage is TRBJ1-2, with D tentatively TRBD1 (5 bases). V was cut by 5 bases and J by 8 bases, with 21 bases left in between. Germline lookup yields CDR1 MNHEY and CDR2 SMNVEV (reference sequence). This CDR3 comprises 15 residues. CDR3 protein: CASSPSGHPDRGYTF. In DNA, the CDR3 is TGTGCCAGCAGTCCCTCCGGACATCCCGACCGGGGCTACACCTTC.

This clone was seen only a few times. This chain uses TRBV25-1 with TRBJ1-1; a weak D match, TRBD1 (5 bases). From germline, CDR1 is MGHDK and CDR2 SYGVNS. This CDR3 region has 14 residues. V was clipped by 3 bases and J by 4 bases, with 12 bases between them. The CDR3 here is CASSETPGGTEAFF. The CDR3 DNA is TGTGCCAGCAGTGAGACGCCGGGGGGCACTGAAGCTTTCTTT.

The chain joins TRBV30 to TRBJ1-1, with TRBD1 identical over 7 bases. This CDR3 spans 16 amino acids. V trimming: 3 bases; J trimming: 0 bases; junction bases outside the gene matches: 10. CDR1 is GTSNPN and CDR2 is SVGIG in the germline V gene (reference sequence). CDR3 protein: CAWRGLGQVMNTEAFF. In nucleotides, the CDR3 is TGTGCCTGGAGGGGACTTGGACAGGTAATGAACACTGAAGCTTTCTTT.

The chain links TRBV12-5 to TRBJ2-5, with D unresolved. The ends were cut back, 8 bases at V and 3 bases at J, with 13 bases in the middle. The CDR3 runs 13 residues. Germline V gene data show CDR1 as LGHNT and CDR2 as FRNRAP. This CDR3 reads CASCLGSEETQYF. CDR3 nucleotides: TGTGCTAGTTGTCTCGGCAGCGAAGAGACCCAGTACTTC.

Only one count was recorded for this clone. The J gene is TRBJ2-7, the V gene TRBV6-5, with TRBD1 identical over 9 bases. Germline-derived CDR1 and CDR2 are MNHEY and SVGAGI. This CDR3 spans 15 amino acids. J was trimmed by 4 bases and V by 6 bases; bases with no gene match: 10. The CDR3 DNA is TGTGCCAGCAGCCGCAGCCGGGACAGGGCGTACGAGCAGTACTTC. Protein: CASSRSRDRAYEQYF.

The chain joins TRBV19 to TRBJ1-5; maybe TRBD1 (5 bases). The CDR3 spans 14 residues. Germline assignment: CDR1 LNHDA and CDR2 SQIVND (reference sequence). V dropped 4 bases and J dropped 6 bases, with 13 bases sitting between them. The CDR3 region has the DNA TGTGCCAGTAGTAAGCAGGGTTGGGGTCAGCCCCAGCATTTT. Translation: CASSKQGWGQPQHF.